This T cell receptor beta chain was obtained from a study of blood T cell repertoires in COVID-19. As for the study in general: The study drew acute and convalescent COVID-19 samples from the United States, Italy and Spain. The cDNA or gDNA used as material had been derived from T cells, B-cell-depleted T cells, or PBMCs.

As originally analysed: Amplifying reference gene primers gave estimates of nucleated cell counts. The data were produced by immunoSEQ multiplex PCR, yet TCRdb's version contains in-frame clones alone and is incomplete. V and J calls and clone size are as listed in that table; D and trimming were resolved from the DNA. The sample has tens of thousands of clones, more than 75% seen once; the top ten hold roughly an eighth. The germline V gene has CDR1 SGHTA and CDR2 FQGTGA. The CDR3 is 15 residues long. Unmatched junction bases numbered 2, after V lost 0 bases and J lost 7 bases. The sequence derives from a human donor in a cohort sampled during active COVID-19. This sequence joins TRBV7-3 and TRBJ2-1; 11 nucleotides line up with TRBD2. The sample taken for sequencing was peripheral blood. CDR3 residues: CASSLTSGGENEQFF. The CDR3 region has the DNA TGTGCCAGCAGCTTAACTAGCGGGGGGGAAAATGAGCAGTTCTTC.